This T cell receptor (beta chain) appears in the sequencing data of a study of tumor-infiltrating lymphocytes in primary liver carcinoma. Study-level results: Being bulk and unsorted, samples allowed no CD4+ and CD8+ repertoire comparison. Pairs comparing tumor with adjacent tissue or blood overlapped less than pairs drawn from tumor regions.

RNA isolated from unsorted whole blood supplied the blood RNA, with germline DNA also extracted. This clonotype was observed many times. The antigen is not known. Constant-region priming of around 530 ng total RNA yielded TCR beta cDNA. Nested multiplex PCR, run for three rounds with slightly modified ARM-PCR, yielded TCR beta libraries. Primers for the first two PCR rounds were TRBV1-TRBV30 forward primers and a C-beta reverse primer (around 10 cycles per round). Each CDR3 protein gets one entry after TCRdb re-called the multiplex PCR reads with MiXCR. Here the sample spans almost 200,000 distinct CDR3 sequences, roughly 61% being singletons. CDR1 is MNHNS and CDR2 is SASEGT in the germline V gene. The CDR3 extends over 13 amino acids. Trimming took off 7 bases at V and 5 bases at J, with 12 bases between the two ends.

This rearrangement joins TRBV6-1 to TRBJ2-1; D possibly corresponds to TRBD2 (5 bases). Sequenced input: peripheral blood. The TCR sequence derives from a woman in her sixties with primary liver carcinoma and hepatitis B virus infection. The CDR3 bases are TGTGCCAGCACTAATGGACTGGACAATGAGCAGTTCTTC. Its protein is CASTNGLDNEQFF.